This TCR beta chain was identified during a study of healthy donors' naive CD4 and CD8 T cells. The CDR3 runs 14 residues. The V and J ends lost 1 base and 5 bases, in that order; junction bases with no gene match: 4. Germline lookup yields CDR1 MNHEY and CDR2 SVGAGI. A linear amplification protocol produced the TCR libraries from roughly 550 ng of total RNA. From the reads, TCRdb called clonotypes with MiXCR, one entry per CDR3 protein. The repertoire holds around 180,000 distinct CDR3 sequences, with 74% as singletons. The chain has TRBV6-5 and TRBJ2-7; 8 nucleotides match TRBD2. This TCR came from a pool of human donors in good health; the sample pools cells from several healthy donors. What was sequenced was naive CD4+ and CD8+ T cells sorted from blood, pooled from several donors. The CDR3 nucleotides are TGTGCCAGCAGTTACTACAGCGGGAGTAACGAGCAGTACTTC. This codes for CASSYYSGSNEQYF.